This TCR beta chain was recovered during a study of blood T cells in healthy people across ages. Findings and limits, study-wide: Per million T cells, TCR beta diversity dropped about linearly as age rose.

The CDR3 has 15 amino acids. The germline gives CDR1 MGHDK, CDR2 SYGVNS. Trimming took off 3 bases at V and 0 bases at J, with 12 bases between the two ends. About this clonotype: The antigen is not known.

Using a J-beta primer mix together with a sample-barcoded 5' primer, a second PCR was run for about 6 to 11 cycles. TCRdb re-derived calls from the 5' RACE reads in MiXCR, one entry per CDR3 protein. The table includes approximately 940,000 distinct CDR3 sequences, roughly 48% detected once. Sequenced input: blood. The chain carries TRBV25-1 and TRBJ2-7, with a possible D match to TRBD2 (5 bases). This TCR was sampled from a man aged 25 to 45 in good health. The CDR3 nucleotides are TGTGCCAGCAGTGATGCGGGCCTAAGCTCCTACGAGCAGTACTTC. It is translated as CASSDAGLSSYEQYF.